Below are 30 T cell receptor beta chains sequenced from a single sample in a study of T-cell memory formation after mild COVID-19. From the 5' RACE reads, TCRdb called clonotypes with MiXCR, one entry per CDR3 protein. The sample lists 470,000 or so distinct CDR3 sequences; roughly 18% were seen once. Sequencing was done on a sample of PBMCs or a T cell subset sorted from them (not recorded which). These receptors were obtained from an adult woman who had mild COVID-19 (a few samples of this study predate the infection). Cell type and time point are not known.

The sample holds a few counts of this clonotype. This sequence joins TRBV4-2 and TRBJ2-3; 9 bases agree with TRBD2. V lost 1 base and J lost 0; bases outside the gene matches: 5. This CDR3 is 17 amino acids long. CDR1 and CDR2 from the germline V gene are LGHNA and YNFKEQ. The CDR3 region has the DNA TGTGCCAGCAGCCAAGTACAAGCGGGGGGTAGCACAGATACGCAGTATTTT. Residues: CASSQVQAGGSTDTQYF.

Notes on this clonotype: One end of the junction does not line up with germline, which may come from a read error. The CDR3 DNA sequence: TGTGCCAGCAGTCACTCGTCTCCGGGACAGGACCCACAGAACTATGGCTACACCTTC. This sequence encodes CASSHSSPGQDPQNYGYTF. This chain links TRBV6-5 with TRBJ1-2; TRBD1 agrees at 8 bases. The germline CDR1 and CDR2 sequences are MNHEY and SVGAGI. The CDR3 contains 19 residues.

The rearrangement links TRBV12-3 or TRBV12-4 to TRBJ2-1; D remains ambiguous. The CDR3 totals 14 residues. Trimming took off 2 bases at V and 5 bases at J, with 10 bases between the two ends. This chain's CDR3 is CASSLRQNNNEQFF. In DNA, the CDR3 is TGTGCCAGCAGTTTAAGGCAGAATAACAATGAGCAGTTCTTC.

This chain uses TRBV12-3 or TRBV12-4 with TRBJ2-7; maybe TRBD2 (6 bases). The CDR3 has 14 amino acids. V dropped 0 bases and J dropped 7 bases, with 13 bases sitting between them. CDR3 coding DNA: TGTGCCAGCAGTTTAGCCCGGCTAAGCGGGGAGCAGTACTTC. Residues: CASSLARLSGEQYF.

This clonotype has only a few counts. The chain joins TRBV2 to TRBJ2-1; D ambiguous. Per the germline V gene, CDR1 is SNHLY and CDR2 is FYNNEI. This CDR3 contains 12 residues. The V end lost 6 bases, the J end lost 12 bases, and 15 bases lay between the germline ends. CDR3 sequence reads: CASRTLEAPQFF. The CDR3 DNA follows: TGTGCCAGCAGGACCTTAGAGGCGCCGCAGTTCTTC.

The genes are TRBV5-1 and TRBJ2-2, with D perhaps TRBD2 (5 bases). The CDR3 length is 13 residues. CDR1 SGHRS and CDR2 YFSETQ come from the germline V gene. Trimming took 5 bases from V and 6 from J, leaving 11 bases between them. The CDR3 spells CASRPPGAGELFF. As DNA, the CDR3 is TGCGCCAGCAGACCCCCCGGGGCCGGGGAGCTGTTTTTT.

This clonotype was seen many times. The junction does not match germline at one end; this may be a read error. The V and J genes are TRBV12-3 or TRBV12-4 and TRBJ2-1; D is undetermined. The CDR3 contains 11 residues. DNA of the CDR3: TGTGCCAGCAGCTTAGCTTATGAGCAGTTCTTC. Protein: CASSLAYEQFF.

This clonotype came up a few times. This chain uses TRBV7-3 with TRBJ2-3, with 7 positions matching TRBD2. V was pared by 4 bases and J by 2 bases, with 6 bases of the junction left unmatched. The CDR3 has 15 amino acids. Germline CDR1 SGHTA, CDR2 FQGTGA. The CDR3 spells CASSSGGLLTDTQYF. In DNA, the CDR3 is TGTGCCAGCAGCTCGGGGGGACTCCTCACAGATACGCAGTATTTT.

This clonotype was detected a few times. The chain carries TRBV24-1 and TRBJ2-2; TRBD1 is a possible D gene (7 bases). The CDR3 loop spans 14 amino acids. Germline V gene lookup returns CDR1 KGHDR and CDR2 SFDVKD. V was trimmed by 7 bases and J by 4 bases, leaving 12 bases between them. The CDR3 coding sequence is TGTGCCACCAGACGACAGGGAGGCACCGGGGAGCTGTTTTTT. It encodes CATRRQGGTGELFF.

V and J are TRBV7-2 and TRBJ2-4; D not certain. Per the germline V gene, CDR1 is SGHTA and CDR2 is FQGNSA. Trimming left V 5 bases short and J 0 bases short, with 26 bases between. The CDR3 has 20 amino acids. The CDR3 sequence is CASSRLSIVFSPLAKNIQYF. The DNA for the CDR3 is TGTGCCAGCAGCCGGTTATCTATAGTCTTCTCCCCATTAGCCAAAAACATTCAGTACTTC.

CDR3 bases: TGTGCCAGCAGTGAAGAGGGGACTGATTACAACACTGAAGCTTTCTTT. It yields the protein CASSEEGTDYNTEAFF. The rearrangement links TRBV6-1 to TRBJ1-1, with D perhaps matching TRBD1 (5 bases). The CDR3 loop spans 16 amino acids. Trimming shortened V by 1 base and J by 2 bases, and 14 bases separated the two germline ends. CDR1 and CDR2 (germline): MNHNS, SASEGT.

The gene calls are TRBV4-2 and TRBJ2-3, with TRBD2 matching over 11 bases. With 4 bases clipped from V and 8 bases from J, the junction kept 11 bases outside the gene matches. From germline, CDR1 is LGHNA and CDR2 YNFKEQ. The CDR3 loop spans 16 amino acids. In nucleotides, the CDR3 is TGTGCCAGCAGCCGCCTAGCGGGGGGAAGCATGGGTACGCAGTATTTT. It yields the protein CASSRLAGGSMGTQYF.

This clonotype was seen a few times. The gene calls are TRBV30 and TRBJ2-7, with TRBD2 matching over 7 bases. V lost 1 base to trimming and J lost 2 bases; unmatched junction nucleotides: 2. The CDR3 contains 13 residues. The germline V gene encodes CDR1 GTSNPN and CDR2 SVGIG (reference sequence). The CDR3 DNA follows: TGTGCCTGGAGTGCCGGGACTACCTACGAGCAGTACTTC. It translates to CAWSAGTTYEQYF.

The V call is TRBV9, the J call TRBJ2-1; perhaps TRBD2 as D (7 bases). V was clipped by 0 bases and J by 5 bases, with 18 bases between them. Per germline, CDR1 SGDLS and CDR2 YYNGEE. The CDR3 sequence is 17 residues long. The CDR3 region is CASSVEMGGLVHNEQFF. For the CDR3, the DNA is TGTGCCAGCAGCGTAGAAATGGGGGGGCTCGTCCACAATGAGCAGTTCTTC.

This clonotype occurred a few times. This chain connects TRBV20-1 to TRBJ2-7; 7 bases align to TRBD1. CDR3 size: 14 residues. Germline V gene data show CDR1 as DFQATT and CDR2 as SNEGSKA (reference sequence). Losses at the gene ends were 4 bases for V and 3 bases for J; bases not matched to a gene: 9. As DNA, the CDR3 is TGCAGTGCTACCCTAGGGACAGCGCACTACGAGCAGTACTTC. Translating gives CSATLGTAHYEQYF.

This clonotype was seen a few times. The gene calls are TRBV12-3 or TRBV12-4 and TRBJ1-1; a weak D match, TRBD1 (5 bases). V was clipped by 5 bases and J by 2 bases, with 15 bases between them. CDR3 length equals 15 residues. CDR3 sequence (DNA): TGTGCCAGCAGTGCAGGGTATGGCGGAAACACTGAAGCTTTCTTT. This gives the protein CASSAGYGGNTEAFF.

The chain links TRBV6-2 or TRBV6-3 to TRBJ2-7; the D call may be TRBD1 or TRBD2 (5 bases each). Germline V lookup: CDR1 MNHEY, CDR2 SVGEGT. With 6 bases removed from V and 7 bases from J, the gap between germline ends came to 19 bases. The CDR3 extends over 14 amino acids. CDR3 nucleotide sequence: TGTGCCAGCAGCCCATACCAGGGTGAGGGGGAGCAGTACTTC. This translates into CASSPYQGEGEQYF.

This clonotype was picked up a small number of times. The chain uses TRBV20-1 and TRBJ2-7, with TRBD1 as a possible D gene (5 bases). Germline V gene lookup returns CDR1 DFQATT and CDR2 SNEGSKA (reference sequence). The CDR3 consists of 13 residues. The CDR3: CSAKRQGSYEQYF. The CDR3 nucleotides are TGCAGCGCCAAAAGGCAGGGCTCCTACGAGCAGTACTTC.

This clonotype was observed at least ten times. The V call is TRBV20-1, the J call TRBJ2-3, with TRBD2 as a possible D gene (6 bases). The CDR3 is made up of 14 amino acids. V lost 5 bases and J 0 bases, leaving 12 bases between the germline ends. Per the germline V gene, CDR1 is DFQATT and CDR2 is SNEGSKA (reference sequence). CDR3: CSAGGGASTDTQYF. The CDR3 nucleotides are TGCAGTGCTGGTGGCGGGGCTAGCACAGATACGCAGTATTTT.

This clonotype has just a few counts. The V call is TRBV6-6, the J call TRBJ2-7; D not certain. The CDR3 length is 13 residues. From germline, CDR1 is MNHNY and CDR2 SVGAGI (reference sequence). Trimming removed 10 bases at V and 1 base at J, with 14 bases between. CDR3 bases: TGTGCCACCTCGGATGGCGCATCCTACGAGCAGTACTTC. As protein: CATSDGASYEQYF.

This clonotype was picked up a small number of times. The CDR3 DNA reads TGTGCCAGCAGCTTTACGGGAGGGCCGGGCACCGGGGAGCTGTTTTTT. This gives the protein CASSFTGGPGTGELFF. V and J are TRBV5-4 and TRBJ2-2; 8 bases line up with TRBD2. This CDR3 is built from 16 residues. Trimming at V came to 2 bases and at J to 4 bases, leaving 7 bases not matched to a gene. Per the germline V gene, CDR1 is SGHNT and CDR2 is YYREEE (reference sequence).

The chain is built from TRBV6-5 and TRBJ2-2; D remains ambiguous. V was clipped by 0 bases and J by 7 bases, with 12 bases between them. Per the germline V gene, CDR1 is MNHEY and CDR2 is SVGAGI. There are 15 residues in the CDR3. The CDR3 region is CASSYSNLVVGELFF. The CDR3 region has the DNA TGTGCCAGCAGTTACTCGAACCTGGTGGTCGGGGAGCTGTTTTTT.

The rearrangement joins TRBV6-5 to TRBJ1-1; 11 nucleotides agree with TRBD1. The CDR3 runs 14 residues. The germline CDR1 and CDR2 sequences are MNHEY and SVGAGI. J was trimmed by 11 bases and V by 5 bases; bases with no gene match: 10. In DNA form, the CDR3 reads TGTGCCAGCAGTCCCGGGACAGGGGGACGAAGGGCTTTCTTT. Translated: CASSPGTGGRRAFF.

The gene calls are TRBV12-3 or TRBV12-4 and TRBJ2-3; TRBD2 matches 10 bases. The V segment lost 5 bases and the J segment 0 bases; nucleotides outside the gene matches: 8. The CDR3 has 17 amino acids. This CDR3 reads CASSGPTSGESTDTQYF. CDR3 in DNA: TGTGCCAGCAGTGGACCCACTAGCGGGGAAAGCACAGATACGCAGTATTTT.

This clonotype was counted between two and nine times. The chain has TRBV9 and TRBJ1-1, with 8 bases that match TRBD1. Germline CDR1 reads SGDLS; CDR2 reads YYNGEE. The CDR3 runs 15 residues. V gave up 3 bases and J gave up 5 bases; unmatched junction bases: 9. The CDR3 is CASSARQGTRTEAFF. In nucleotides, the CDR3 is TGTGCCAGCAGCGCCCGACAGGGGACGAGGACTGAAGCTTTCTTT.

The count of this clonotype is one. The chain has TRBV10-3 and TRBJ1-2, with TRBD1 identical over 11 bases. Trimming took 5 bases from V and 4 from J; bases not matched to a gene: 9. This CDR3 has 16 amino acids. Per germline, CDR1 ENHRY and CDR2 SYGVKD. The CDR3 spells CAISRGQGAEGYGYTF. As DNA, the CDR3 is TGTGCCATCAGTCGAGGACAGGGGGCGGAGGGCTATGGCTACACCTTC.

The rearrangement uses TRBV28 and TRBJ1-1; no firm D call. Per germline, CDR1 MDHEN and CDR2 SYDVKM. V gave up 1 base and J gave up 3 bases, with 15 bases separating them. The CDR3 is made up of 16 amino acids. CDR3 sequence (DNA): TGTGCCAGCAGTTTATCCCTATACAAGTCTTACACTGAAGCTTTCTTT. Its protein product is CASSLSLYKSYTEAFF.

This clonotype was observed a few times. The CDR3 DNA follows: TGTGCCAGCAGCCCCCTCACCGACGGATTCAGTCCGAACGAGCAGTACTTC. Translation gives CASSPLTDGFSPNEQYF. The chain recombines TRBV11-2 with TRBJ2-7; D call uncertain. Germline lookup yields CDR1 SGHAT and CDR2 FQNNGV. Trimming removed 5 bases at V and 5 bases at J, with 25 bases between. The CDR3 spans 17 residues.

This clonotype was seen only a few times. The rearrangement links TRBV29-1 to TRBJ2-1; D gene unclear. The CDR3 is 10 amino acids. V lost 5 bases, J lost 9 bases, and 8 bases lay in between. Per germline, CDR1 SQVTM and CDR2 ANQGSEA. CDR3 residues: CSVLQVEQFF. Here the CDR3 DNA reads TGCAGCGTTCTTCAGGTTGAGCAGTTCTTC.

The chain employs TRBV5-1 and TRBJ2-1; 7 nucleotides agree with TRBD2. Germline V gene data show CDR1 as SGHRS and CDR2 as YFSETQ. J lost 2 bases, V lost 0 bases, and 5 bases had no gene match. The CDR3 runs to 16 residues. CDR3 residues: CASSLGFGGAYNEQFF. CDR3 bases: TGCGCCAGCAGCTTGGGATTTGGGGGGGCCTACAATGAGCAGTTCTTC.